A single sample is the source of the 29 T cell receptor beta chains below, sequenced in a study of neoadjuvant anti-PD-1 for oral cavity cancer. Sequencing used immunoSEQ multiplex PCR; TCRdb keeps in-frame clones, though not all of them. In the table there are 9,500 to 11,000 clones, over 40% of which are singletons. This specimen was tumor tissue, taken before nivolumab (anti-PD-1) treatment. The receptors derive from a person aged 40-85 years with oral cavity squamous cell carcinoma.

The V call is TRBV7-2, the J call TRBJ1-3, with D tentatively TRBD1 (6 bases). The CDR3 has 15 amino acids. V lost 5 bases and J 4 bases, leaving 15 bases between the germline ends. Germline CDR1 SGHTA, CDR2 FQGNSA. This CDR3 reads CASSRQQGVGNTIYF. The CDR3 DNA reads TGTGCCAGCAGCCGACAACAGGGTGTCGGAAACACCATATATTTT.

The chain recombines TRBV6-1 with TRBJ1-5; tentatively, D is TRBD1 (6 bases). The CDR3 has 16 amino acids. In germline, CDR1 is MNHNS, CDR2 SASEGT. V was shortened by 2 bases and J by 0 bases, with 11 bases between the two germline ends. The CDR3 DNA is TGTGCCAGCAGTGAATTGACAGGATATAGCAATCAGCCCCAGCATTTT. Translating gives CASSELTGYSNQPQHF.

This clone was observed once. The CDR3 loop reads CASSLSKAGGNQPQHF. In nucleotides, the CDR3 is TGTGCCAGCAGTTTGTCTAAGGCGGGCGGCAATCAGCCCCAGCATTTT. The V call is TRBV28, the J call TRBJ1-5; D is unresolved. The CDR3 length is 16 residues. The ends were cut back, 3 bases at V and 2 bases at J, with 14 bases in the middle. The germline CDR1 and CDR2 sequences are MDHEN and SYDVKM.

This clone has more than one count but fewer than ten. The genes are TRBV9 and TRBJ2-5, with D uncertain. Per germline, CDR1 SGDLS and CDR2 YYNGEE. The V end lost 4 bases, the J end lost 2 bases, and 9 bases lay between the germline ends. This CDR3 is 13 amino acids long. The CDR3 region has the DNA TGTGCCAGCAGCTTACAGAGTCAAGAGACCCAGTACTTC. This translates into CASSLQSQETQYF.

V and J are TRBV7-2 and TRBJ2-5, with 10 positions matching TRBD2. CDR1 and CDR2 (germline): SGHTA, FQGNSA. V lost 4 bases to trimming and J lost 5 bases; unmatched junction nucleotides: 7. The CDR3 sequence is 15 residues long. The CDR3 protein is CASSSKRGGGETQYF. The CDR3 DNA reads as TGTGCCAGCAGCTCTAAGCGGGGGGGCGGGGAGACCCAGTACTTC.

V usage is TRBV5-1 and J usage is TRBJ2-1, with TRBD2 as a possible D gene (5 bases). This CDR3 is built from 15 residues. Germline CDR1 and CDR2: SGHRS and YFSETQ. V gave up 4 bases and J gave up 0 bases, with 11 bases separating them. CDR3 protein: CASSTSGSSYNEQFF. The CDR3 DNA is TGCGCCAGCAGCACTTCGGGGAGCTCCTACAATGAGCAGTTCTTC.

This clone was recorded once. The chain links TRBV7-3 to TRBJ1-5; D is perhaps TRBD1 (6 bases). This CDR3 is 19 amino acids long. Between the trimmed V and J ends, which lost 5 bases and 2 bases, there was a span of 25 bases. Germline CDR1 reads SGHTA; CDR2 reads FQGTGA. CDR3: CASSPPTGGTLFGNQPQHF. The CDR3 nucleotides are TGTGCCAGCAGCCCGCCGACTGGGGGCACGTTGTTTGGCAATCAGCCCCAGCATTTT. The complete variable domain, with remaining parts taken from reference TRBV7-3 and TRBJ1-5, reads GAGVSQTPSNKVTEKGKYVELRCDPISGHTALYWYRQSLGQGPEFLIYFQGTGAADDSGLPNDRFFAVRPEGSVSTLKIQRTERGDSAVYLCASSPPTGGTLFGNQPQHFGDGTRLSIL.

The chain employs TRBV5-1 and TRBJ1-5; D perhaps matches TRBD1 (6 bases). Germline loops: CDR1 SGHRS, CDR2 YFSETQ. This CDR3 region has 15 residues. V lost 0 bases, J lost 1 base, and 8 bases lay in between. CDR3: CASSLDGQSNQPQHF. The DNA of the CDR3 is TGCGCCAGCAGCTTGGATGGACAGAGCAATCAGCCCCAGCATTTT.

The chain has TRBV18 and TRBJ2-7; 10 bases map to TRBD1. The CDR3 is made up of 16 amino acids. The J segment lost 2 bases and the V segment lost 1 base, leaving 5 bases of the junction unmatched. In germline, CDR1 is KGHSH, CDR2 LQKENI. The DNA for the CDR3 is TGTGCCAGCTCACCACGGTCCGGGACAGGGGCCTACGAGCAGTACTTC. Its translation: CASSPRSGTGAYEQYF.

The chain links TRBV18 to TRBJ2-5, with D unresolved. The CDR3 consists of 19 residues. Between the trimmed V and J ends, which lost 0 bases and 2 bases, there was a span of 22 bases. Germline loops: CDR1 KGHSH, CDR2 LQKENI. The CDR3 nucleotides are TGTGCCAGCTCACCACCTCCTCTAGTCAACTGGGCCCTACAAGAGACCCAGTACTTC. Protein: CASSPPPLVNWALQETQYF. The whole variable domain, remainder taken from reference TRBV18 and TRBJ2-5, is NAGVMQNPRHLVRRRGQEARLRCSPMKGHSHVYWYRQLPEEGLKFMVYLQKENIIDESGMPKERFSAEFPKEGPSILRIQQVVRGDSAAYFCASSPPPLVNWALQETQYFGPGTRLLVL.

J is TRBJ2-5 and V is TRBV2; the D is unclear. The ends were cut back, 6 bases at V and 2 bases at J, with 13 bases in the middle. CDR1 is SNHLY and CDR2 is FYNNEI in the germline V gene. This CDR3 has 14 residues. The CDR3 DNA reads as TGTGCCAGCAGCCTTGGACCCGTTCAAGAGACCCAGTACTTC. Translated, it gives CASSLGPVQETQYF.

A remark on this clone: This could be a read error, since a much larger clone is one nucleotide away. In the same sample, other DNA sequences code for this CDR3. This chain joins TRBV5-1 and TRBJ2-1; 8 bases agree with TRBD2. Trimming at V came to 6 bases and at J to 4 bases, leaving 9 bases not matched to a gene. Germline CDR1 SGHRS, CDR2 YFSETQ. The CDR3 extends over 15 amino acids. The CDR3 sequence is CASKDGGGLYNEQFF. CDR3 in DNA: TGCGCCAGCAAGGACGGCGGGGGGCTTTACAATGAGCAGTTCTTC.

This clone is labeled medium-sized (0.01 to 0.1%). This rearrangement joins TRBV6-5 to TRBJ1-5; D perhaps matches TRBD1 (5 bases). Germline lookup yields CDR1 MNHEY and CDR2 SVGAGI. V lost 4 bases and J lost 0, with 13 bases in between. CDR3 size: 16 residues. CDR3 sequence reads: CASSFKGPYSNQPQHF. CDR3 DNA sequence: TGTGCCAGCAGTTTCAAGGGGCCCTATAGCAATCAGCCCCAGCATTTT.

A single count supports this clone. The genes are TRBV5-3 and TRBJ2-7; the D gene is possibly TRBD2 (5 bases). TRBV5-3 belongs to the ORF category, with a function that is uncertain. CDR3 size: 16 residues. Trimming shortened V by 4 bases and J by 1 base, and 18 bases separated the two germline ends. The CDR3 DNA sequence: TGTGCCAGAAGCCCCGAACTAGTTTTGAGTTCCTACGAGCAGTACTTC. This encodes CARSPELVLSSYEQYF.

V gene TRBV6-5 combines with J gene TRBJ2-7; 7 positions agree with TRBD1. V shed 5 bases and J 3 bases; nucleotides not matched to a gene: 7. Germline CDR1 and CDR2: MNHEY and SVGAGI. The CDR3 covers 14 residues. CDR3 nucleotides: TGTGCCAGCAGTGAAGGACAGGAATACTACGAGCAGTACTTC. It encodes CASSEGQEYYEQYF.

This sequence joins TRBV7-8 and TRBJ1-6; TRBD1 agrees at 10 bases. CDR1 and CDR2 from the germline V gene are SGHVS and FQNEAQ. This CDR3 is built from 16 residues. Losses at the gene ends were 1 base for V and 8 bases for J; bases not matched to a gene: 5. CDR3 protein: CASSLVIGTGDSPLHF. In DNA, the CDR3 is TGTGCCAGCAGCTTAGTGATTGGGACAGGGGATTCACCCCTCCACTTT. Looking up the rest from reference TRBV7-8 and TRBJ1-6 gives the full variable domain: GAGVSQSPRYKVAKRGQDVALRCDPISGHVSLFWYQQALGQGPEFLTYFQNEAQLDKSGLPSDRFFAERPEGSVSTLKIQRTQQEDSAVYLCASSLVIGTGDSPLHFGNGTRLTVT.

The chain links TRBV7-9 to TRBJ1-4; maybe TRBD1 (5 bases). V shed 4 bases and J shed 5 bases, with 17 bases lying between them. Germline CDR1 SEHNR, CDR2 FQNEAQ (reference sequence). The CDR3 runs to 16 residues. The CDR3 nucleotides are TGTGCCAGCAGCTCCCCTGGGGGAGGGGAAAATGAAAAACTGTTTTTT. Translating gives CASSSPGGGENEKLFF.

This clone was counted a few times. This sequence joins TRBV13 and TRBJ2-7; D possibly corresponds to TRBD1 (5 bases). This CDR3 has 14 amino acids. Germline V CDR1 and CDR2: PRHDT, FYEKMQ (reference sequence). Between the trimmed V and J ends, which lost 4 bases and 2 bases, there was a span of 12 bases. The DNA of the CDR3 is TGTGCCAGCAGCTCACAACAGGCCGCCTACGAGCAGTACTTC. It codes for CASSSQQAAYEQYF.

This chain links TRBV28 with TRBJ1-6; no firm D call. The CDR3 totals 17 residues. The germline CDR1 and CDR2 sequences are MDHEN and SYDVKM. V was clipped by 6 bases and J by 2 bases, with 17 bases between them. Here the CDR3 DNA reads TGTGCCAGCAGGCTGCTGAAGGGTGGGACCTATAATTCACCCCTCCACTTT. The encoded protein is CASRLLKGGTYNSPLHF.

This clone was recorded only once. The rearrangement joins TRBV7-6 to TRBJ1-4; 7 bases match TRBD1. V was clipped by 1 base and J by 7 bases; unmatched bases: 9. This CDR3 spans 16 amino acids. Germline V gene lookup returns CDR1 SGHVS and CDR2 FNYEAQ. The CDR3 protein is CASSLGRTGAGEKLFF. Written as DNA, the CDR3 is TGTGCCAGCAGCTTAGGACGAACAGGGGCCGGTGAAAAACTGTTTTTT. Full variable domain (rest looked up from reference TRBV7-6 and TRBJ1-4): GAGVSQSPRYKVTKRGQDVALRCDPISGHVSLYWYRQALGQGPEFLTYFNYEAQQDKSGLPNDRFSAERPEGSISTLTIQRTEQRDSAMYRCASSLGRTGAGEKLFFGSGTQLSVL.

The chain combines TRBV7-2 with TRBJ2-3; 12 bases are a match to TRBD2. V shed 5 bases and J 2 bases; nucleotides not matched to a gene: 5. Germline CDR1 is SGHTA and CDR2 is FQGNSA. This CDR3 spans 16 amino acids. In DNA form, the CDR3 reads TGTGCCAGCAGCACAGGACTAGCGGGGAACACAGATACGCAGTATTTT. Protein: CASSTGLAGNTDTQYF.

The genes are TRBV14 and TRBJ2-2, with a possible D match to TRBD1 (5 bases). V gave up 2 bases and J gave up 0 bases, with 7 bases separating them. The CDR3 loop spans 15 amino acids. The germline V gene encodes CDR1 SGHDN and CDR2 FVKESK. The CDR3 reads CASSQQGSNTGELFF. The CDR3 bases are TGTGCCAGCAGCCAACAGGGCTCGAACACCGGGGAGCTGTTTTTT.

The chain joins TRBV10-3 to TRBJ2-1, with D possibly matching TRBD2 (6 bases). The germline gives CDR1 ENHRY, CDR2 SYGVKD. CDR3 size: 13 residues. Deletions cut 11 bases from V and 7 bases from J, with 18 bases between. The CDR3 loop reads CASSWDFYNEQFF. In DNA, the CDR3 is TGTGCCTCTAGCTGGGACTTTTATAATGAGCAGTTCTTC.

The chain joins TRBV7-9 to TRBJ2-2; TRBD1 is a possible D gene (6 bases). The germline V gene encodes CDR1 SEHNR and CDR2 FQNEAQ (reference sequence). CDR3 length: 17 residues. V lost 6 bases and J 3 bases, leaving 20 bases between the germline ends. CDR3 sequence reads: CASSAGIMTGHTGELFF. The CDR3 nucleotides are TGTGCCAGCAGTGCAGGTATAATGACAGGTCACACCGGGGAGCTGTTTTTT.

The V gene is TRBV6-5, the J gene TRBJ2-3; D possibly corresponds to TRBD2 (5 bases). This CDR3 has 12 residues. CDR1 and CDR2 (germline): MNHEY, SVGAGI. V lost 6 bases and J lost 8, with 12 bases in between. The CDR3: CASRVSSGTQYF. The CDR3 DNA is TGTGCCAGCAGGGTTTCGAGCGGTACGCAGTATTTT.

CDR3 DNA sequence: TGTGCCAGCAGTGAAGCGCGAGAGACCCAGTACTTC. This encodes CASSEARETQYF. The chain couples TRBV2 to TRBJ2-5; no clear D. The CDR3 runs 12 residues. Looked up from germline, CDR1 is SNHLY and CDR2 is FYNNEI. V gave up 0 bases and J gave up 4 bases, with 3 bases separating them.

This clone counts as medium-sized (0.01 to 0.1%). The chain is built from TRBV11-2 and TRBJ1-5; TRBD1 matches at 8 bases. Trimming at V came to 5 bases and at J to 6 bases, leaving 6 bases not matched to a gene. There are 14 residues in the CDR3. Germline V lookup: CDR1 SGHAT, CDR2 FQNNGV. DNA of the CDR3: TGTGCCAGCAGCACGCAGGGGGCGTTTCAGCCCCAGCATTTT. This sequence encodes CASSTQGAFQPQHF.

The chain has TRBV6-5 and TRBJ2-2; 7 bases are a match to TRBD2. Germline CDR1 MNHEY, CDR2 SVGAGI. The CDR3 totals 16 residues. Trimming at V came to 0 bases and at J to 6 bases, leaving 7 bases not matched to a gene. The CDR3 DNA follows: TGTGCCAGCAGTTACTCCAGACTGGGGAGGGCCGGGGAGCTGTTTTTT. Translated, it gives CASSYSRLGRAGELFF.

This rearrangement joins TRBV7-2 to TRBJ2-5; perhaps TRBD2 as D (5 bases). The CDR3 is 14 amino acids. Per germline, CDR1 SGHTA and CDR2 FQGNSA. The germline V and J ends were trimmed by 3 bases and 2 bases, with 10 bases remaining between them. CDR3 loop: CASSLAGLQETQYF. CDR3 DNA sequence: TGTGCCAGCAGCTTGGCAGGACTTCAAGAGACCCAGTACTTC. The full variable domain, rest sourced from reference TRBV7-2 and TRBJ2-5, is GAGVSQSPSNKVTEKGKDVELRCDPISGHTALYWYRQSLGQGLEFLIYFQGNSAPDKSGLPSDRFSAERTGGSVSTLTIQRTQQEDSAVYLCASSLAGLQETQYFGPGTRLLVL.